The rows below give T cell receptor beta chains drawn from one sample of a study of breast tumors, draining lymph nodes, adjacent tissues. TCRdb reprocessed the multiplex PCR reads via MiXCR and lists one record per CDR3 protein. The repertoire has tens of thousands of distinct CDR3 sequences, 23% of them found once; the top ten carry 8%. The source material was breast tumor tissue. The receptors shown here come from a female donor with breast cancer. Some clones in this sample may be carry-over from other donors' samples. Both conserved end residues are part of each CDR3. Fields, in order: V gene, clone size, D gene, J gene, CDR3 protein, CDR3 DNA. The D gene is left open where the match is weak. A row's size may be missing; if present it is once, few, many or a size class.

>TRBV6-1|many|-|TRBJ1-3
CASSAGSGNTIYF
TGTGCCAGCAGTGCCGGGTCTGGAAACACCATATATTTT
>TRBV5-1|many|-|TRBJ1-5
CASSLGSGRGSEPQHF
TGCGCCAGCAGCTTGGGGTCAGGGCGGGGTAGCGAGCCCCAGCATTTT
>TRBV2|many|TRBD1|TRBJ1-6
CAINPGQGVLSLHF
TGTGCCATAAATCCGGGACAGGGGGTTTTATCCCTCCACTTT
>TRBV25-1|few|-|TRBJ2-7
CASSESRRDEQYF
TGTGCCAGCAGTGAATCCCGCAGGGACGAGCAGTACTTC
>TRBV6-1|-|TRBD1|TRBJ1-1
CASSHGQENTEAFF
TGTGCCAGCAGCCACGGACAGGAGAACACTGAAGCTTTCTTT
>TRBV29-1|-|TRBD1|TRBJ2-1
CSVPGQGTNEQFF
TGCAGCGTTCCGGGACAGGGTACCAATGAGCAGTTCTTC
>TRBV20-1|-|TRBD2|TRBJ2-3
CSGRAGTDTQYF
TGCAGCGGGAGGGCCGGCACAGATACGCAGTATTTT
>TRBV12-3/TRBV12-4|many|TRBD1|TRBJ1-4
CASSNGTAGGKLFF
TGTGCCAGCAGCAACGGGACAGCGGGGGGGAAACTGTTTTTT
>TRBV5-1|-|TRBD2|TRBJ2-1
CASSGGLDTYNEQFF
TGCGCCAGCAGCGGAGGACTAGATACCTACAATGAGCAGTTCTTC
>TRBV6-6|-|TRBD1|TRBJ1-5
CASSYSYRGEYSNQPRHF
TGTGCTAGCAGTTACTCCTACAGGGGGGAATATAGCAATCAGCCCCGGCATTTT
>TRBV18|-|-|TRBJ2-2
CASSPRSNTGKLFF
TGTGCCAGCTCACCACGATCGAACACCGGGAAGCTGTTTTTT
>TRBV7-9|many|-|TRBJ1-3
CASSLGPLGQSSGNTIYF
TGTGCCAGCAGCTTAGGACCCCTAGGCCAGAGCTCTGGAAACACCATATATTTT
>TRBV13|many|-|TRBJ2-5
CASSLNRERETQYF
TGTGCCAGCAGCCTGAACAGGGAGCGAGAGACCCAGTACTTC
>TRBV6-5|many|TRBD1|TRBJ2-7
CASSYSGQNEQYF
TGTGCCAGCAGTTACTCGGGACAGAACGAGCAGTACTTC
>TRBV9|many|TRBD1|TRBJ2-1
CASSVTGGTDEQFF
TGTGCCAGCAGCGTGACAGGGGGGACGGATGAGCAGTTCTTC
>TRBV20-1|many|-|TRBJ2-7
CSATKTAYEQYF
TGCAGTGCTACTAAGACAGCCTACGAGCAGTACTTC
>TRBV19|-|TRBD1|TRBJ1-6
CASETGLGSPLHF
TGTGCCTCCGAGACAGGGCTTGGATCACCCCTCCACTTT
>TRBV2|many|TRBD1|TRBJ1-2
CARDRGLNYGYTF
TGTGCCAGAGACAGGGGGCTTAACTATGGCTACACCTTC
>TRBV5-1|many|-|TRBJ2-6
CASSPQRRGLAGANVLTF
TGCGCCAGCAGCCCTCAGAGGCGTGGCCTCGCTGGGGCCAACGTCCTGACTTTC
>TRBV5-4|many|-|TRBJ2-2
CASSRATGELFF
TGTGCCAGCAGTAGGGCCACCGGGGAGCTGTTTTTT
>TRBV5-1|few|TRBD1|TRBJ2-5
CASSSSTGGQETQYF
TGCGCCAGCAGCTCCTCTACAGGGGGCCAAGAGACCCAGTACTTC
>TRBV5-8|many|TRBD1|TRBJ1-6
CASSRGTSGTGPNSPLHF
TGTGCCAGCAGCAGGGGAACATCAGGGACAGGGCCTAATTCACCCCTCCACTTT
>TRBV2|many|-|TRBJ2-1
CASSRQMSSYNEQFF
TGTGCCAGCAGTAGGCAGATGAGCTCCTACAATGAGCAGTTCTTC
>TRBV9|many|-|TRBJ2-1
CASSLQQEPSYNEQFF
TGTGCCAGCAGCCTCCAACAGGAGCCCTCCTACAATGAGCAGTTCTTC
>TRBV7-6|many|-|TRBJ2-5
CASSPSGGDWLETQYF
TGTGCCAGCAGCCCCAGTGGGGGTGATTGGTTAGAGACCCAGTACTTC
>TRBV4-1|many|-|TRBJ2-7
CASSQGGLEQYF
TGCGCCAGCAGCCAGGGGGGGCTGGAGCAGTACTTC
>TRBV27|-|TRBD2|TRBJ2-4
CGGGIQYF
TGTGGGGGGGGCATTCAGTACTTC
>TRBV5-4|-|-|TRBJ1-2
CASSFKSGHTSYGYTF
TGTGCCAGCAGCTTCAAGTCAGGACATACCTCCTATGGCTACACCTTC
>TRBV9|many|-|TRBJ1-3
CASGPNSGNTIYF
TGTGCCAGCGGTCCGAACTCTGGAAACACCATATATTTT
>TRBV20-1|medium-sized|-|TRBJ2-1
CSAHGGPNYNEQFF
TGCAGTGCCCATGGAGGGCCAAACTACAATGAGCAGTTCTTC
>TRBV6-5|few|-|TRBJ1-4
CASRRGNEKLFF
TGTGCCAGCAGAAGGGGGAACGAAAAACTGTTTTTT
>TRBV9|many|TRBD1|TRBJ1-5
CASSASGGGNQPQHF
TGTGCCAGCAGCGCGTCAGGGGGGGGCAATCAGCCCCAGCATTTT
>TRBV2|-|-|TRBJ2-1
CASSEPLASEQFF
TGTGCCAGCAGTGAGCCCCTAGCGAGTGAGCAGTTCTTC
>TRBV9|-|TRBD1|TRBJ2-4
CASSLRQGDRDIQYF
TGTGCCAGCAGCCTTCGACAGGGGGATAGGGACATTCAGTACTTC
>TRBV6-1|many|-|TRBJ2-7
CASIPSFGSYEQYF
TGTGCCAGCATCCCCTCCTTTGGCTCCTACGAGCAGTACTTC
>TRBV27|many|TRBD1|TRBJ1-1
CATRGQGAAEAFF
TGTGCCACGCGCGGACAGGGGGCTGCTGAAGCTTTCTTT
>TRBV7-9|-|-|TRBJ2-7
CASSFYICSAQGTSHTGEQYF
-